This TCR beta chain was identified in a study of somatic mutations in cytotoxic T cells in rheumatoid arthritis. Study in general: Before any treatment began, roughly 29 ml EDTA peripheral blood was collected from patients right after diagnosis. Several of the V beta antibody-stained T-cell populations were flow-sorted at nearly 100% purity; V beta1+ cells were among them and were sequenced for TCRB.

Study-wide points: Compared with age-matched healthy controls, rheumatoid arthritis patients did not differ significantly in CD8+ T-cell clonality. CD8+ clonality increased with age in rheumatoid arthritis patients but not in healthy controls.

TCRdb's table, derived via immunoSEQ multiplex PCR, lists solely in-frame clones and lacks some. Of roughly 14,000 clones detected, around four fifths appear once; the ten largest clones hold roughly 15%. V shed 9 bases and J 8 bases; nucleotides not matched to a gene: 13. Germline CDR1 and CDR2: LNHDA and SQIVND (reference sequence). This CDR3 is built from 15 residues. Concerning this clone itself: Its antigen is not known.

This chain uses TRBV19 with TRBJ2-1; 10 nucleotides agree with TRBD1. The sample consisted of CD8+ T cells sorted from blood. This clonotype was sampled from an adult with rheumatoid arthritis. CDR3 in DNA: TGTGCCAGCCTGGGACAGGGGACGTTTTTTCATGAGCAGTTCTTC. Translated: CASLGQGTFFHEQFF.